This T cell receptor beta chain was observed in a study of blood T cell repertoires in COVID-19. Study-level background: PBMCs, B-cell-depleted T cells, or T cells provided the cDNA or gDNA that made up the material.

The junction had 5 bases not matched to a gene; V was cut back by 4 bases and J by 0 bases. CDR1 and CDR2 from the germline V gene are MGHRA and YSYEKL. CDR3 length: 16 amino acids. Method: immunoSEQ multiplex PCR; TCRdb's copy keeps in-frame clones and lacks some. Among approximately 68,000 clones, roughly 80% were seen once, and the ten largest hold about 6.5%. The TCR originated in an older woman with acute or convalescent COVID-19. The specimen was peripheral blood. This chain joins TRBV4-1 and TRBJ1-1, with TRBD1 matching 10 bases. The CDR3 DNA reads TGCGCCAGCAGCCTCGGACAGGGGGACATGAACACTGAAGCTTTCTTT. It yields the protein CASSLGQGDMNTEAFF.